The 19 T cell receptor beta chains below come from one sample, sequenced in a study of T cells in tumors after PD-1 blockade. Repertoires were generated with immunoSEQ multiplex PCR, while TCRdb's copy carries only in-frame clones and drops some. The table has about 48,000 clones, roughly 80% seen once. The material sequenced was PBMCs, taken before anti-PD-1 treatment. These receptor sequences come from a human donor with basal cell carcinoma.

CDR3 in amino acids: CASSARTRDTQYF. The CDR3 bases are TGCGCCAGCAGCGCTAGAACAAGAGATACGCAGTATTTT. The gene calls are TRBV5-1 and TRBJ2-3; D gene uncertain. Trimming cost V 4 bases and J 5 bases, with 11 bases left between them. The germline gives CDR1 SGHRS, CDR2 YFSETQ. The CDR3 covers 13 residues. Using reference TRBV5-1 and TRBJ2-3 for the parts outside the CDR3, the full variable domain is KAGVTQTPRYLIKTRGQQVTLSCSPISGHRSVSWYQQTPGQGLQFLFEYFSETQRNKGNFPGRFSGRQFSNSRSEMNVSTLELGDSALYLCASSARTRDTQYFGPGTRLTVL.

The chain couples TRBV30 to TRBJ2-2; no firm D call. The V gene lost 2 bases and the J gene lost 3 bases, with 10 bases spanning the gap. Per germline, CDR1 GTSNPN and CDR2 SVGIG (reference sequence). This CDR3 has 14 amino acids. The CDR3 sequence: CAWSTASYTGELFF. In DNA, the CDR3 is TGTGCCTGGAGTACAGCATCTTACACCGGGGAGCTGTTTTTT.

The rearrangement links TRBV5-5 to TRBJ1-2, with D possibly TRBD1 on 6 matching bases. Germline V lookup: CDR1 SGHKS, CDR2 YYEKEE (reference sequence). V lost 5 bases and J 4 bases, leaving 15 bases between the germline ends. The CDR3 has 14 residues. The CDR3 nucleotides are TGTGCCAGCAGTTCCCCGGGGGCTGGCTATGGCTACACCTTC. Its translation is CASSSPGAGYGYTF.

The J gene is TRBJ2-6, the V gene TRBV28; D uncertain. V lost 6 bases and J lost 1, with 10 bases in between. The CDR3 runs 15 residues. The germline V gene has CDR1 MDHEN and CDR2 SYDVKM. This CDR3 is CASSLLGSGANVLTF. CDR3 DNA sequence: TGTGCCAGCAGCCTCCTTGGGTCTGGGGCCAACGTCCTGACTTTC.

The chain is built from TRBV6-5 and TRBJ2-7, with 7 bases fitting TRBD1. Losses at the gene ends were 2 bases for V and 0 bases for J; bases not matched to a gene: 4. This CDR3 has 15 residues. Per the germline V gene, CDR1 is MNHEY and CDR2 is SVGAGI. CDR3 protein: CASSYVTGVSYEQYF. The CDR3 nucleotides read TGTGCCAGCAGTTACGTTACAGGGGTCTCCTACGAGCAGTACTTC.

The rearrangement joins TRBV4-1 to TRBJ1-1, with D possibly matching TRBD1 (5 bases). The CDR3 extends over 16 amino acids. Trimming took off 2 bases at V and 1 base at J, with 14 bases between the two ends. Germline loops: CDR1 MGHRA, CDR2 YSYEKL. In nucleotides, the CDR3 is TGCGCCAGCAGCCAACGGTATAGGGGTAGGAACACTGAAGCTTTCTTT. Amino acids: CASSQRYRGRNTEAFF.

The genes are TRBV4-2 and TRBJ1-2; no reliable D call. The CDR3 is made up of 14 amino acids. The germline V gene encodes CDR1 LGHNA and CDR2 YNFKEQ. V was trimmed by 0 bases and J by 4 bases, leaving 9 bases between them. CDR3 sequence (DNA): TGTGCCAGCAGCCAAGACAGAGGGTCCTATGGCTACACCTTC. This sequence encodes CASSQDRGSYGYTF.

The rearrangement joins TRBV20-1 to TRBJ1-1; D uncertain. Germline V gene sequence: CDR1 DFQATT, CDR2 SNEGSKA (reference sequence). V gave up 0 bases and J gave up 6 bases, with 5 bases separating them. This CDR3 region has 11 residues. For the CDR3, the DNA is TGCAGTGCTAGAGATAGCGCTGAAGCTTTCTTT. Translated: CSARDSAEAFF.

The chain combines TRBV30 with TRBJ1-2; 7 bases are a match to TRBD1. Germline V gives CDR1 GTSNPN, CDR2 SVGIG (reference sequence). The CDR3 has 14 residues. With 4 bases clipped from V and 6 bases from J, the junction kept 11 bases outside the gene matches. This CDR3 reads CAWTMIQGQDGYTF. The CDR3 DNA follows: TGTGCCTGGACCATGATACAGGGGCAGGATGGCTACACCTTC.

The chain couples TRBV7-9 to TRBJ2-1, with TRBD2 matching 10 bases. Germline lookup yields CDR1 SEHNR and CDR2 FQNEAQ (reference sequence). J lost 6 bases, V lost 5 bases, and 4 bases had no gene match. The CDR3 loop spans 14 amino acids. The CDR3 nucleotides read TGTGCCAGCAGCCCGGCTAGCGGGGGCAATGAGCAGTTCTTC. Translated: CASSPASGGNEQFF.

A single count supports this clone. The CDR3 coding sequence is TGTGCCAGCAGCGGAAGACTAGCGGGCACCTCCTACGAGCAGTACTTC. Encoded protein: CASSGRLAGTSYEQYF. The V gene is TRBV5-6, the J gene TRBJ2-7; 10 nucleotides match TRBD2. Unmatched junction bases numbered 7, after V lost 4 bases and J lost 0 bases. The germline V gene has CDR1 SGHDT and CDR2 YYEEEE. The CDR3 consists of 16 residues.

The genes are TRBV1 and TRBJ2-3; the tabulated D call, TRBD2, remains unverified against the DNA. TRBV1 is noted as a pseudogene. CDR3 size: 17 residues. The chain's CDR3 is CTSSPVGPPGHIDTQYF. DNA of the CDR3: TGCACCAGCAGCCCAGTCGGCCCCCCGGGTCATATTGATACGCAGTATTTT.

This chain connects TRBV5-6 to TRBJ1-4; 7 nucleotides align to TRBD1. There are 15 residues in the CDR3. The ends lost 1 base at V and 5 bases at J; junction bases unmatched: 5. CDR1 SGHDT and CDR2 YYEEEE come from the germline V gene. The CDR3 DNA sequence: TGTGCCAGCAGCTTGTGGACAGGCTTCAATGAAAAACTGTTTTTT. As protein: CASSLWTGFNEKLFF.

This rearrangement joins TRBV14 to TRBJ2-7, with D unclear. V was cut by 0 bases and J by 2 bases, with 5 bases left in between. The germline gives CDR1 SGHDN, CDR2 FVKESK. The CDR3 contains 13 residues. The chain's CDR3 is CASSQDSPYEQYF. In nucleotides, the CDR3 is TGTGCCAGCAGCCAAGATTCCCCCTACGAGCAGTACTTC.

This clone showed up just once. The chain combines TRBV10-3 with TRBJ1-4; TRBD1 is a possible D gene (5 bases). Trimming shortened V by 10 bases and J by 8 bases, and 20 bases separated the two germline ends. The germline gives CDR1 ENHRY, CDR2 SYGVKD. The CDR3 has 14 residues. The CDR3 DNA reads TGTGCCACCCGCAGGGCATCCGTAGGGGAAAAACTGTTTTTT. It encodes CATRRASVGEKLFF.

This clone was detected only a few times. The chain carries TRBV28 and TRBJ1-2; D is possibly TRBD1 (5 bases). With 8 bases removed from V and 6 bases from J, the gap between germline ends came to 13 bases. CDR1 and CDR2 (germline): MDHEN, SYDVKM. The CDR3 totals 12 residues. The CDR3, as DNA: TGTGCCAGCGTTGGGGGGAGAGATGGCTACACCTTC. Translated, it gives CASVGGRDGYTF.

A remark on this clone: The same CDR3 can be traced to other DNA sequences in this sample. The J gene is TRBJ1-5, the V gene TRBV5-1, with TRBD1 matching 7 bases. J lost 3 bases, V lost 4 bases, and 4 bases had no gene match. This CDR3 region has 14 residues. Germline CDR1 and CDR2: SGHRS and YFSETQ. The CDR3 protein is CASSPTGPNQPQHF. CDR3 bases: TGCGCCAGCAGCCCGACAGGGCCCAATCAGCCCCAGCATTTT.

The genes are TRBV30 and TRBJ1-1; D ambiguous. Per germline, CDR1 GTSNPN and CDR2 SVGIG (reference sequence). Trimming removed 4 bases at V and 0 bases at J, with 15 bases between. This CDR3 has 15 residues. The CDR3 region is CAWMKRAGMNTEAFF. Here the CDR3 DNA reads TGTGCCTGGATGAAGAGGGCGGGAATGAACACTGAAGCTTTCTTT.

This clone was counted a few times. The chain has TRBV19 and TRBJ2-7, with D possibly being TRBD2 (6 bases). CDR1 and CDR2 from the germline V gene are LNHDA and SQIVND (reference sequence). The V end was cut by 5 bases, the J end by 7 bases, with 15 bases between. There are 13 residues in the CDR3. In nucleotides, the CDR3 is TGTGCCAGTAGTGCACGGTCAAGCGGGGAGCAGTACTTC. Its protein product is CASSARSSGEQYF.